This TCR beta chain was observed in a study of shared clonotypes between healthy human individuals. Study-wide background: Contributing individuals were two females and a few males aged 18 to 49.

In its sample, this clone was seen once. The antigen remains unidentified. This CDR3 is 14 amino acids long. Looked up from germline, CDR1 is SGHTA and CDR2 is FQGNSA. V dropped 5 bases and J dropped 5 bases, with 13 bases sitting between them. Execution of the assay was at deep level. Assay: immunoSEQ multiplex PCR; the TCRdb copy retains only in-frame clones and omits some. The sample consists of hundreds of thousands of clones, less than 98% of them appearing once. Broader study findings: Relative to clonotypes present in all four donors, those not shared had lower generation probabilities.

Sequenced sample: naive CD4+ T cells sorted from blood. The subset denotes: CD45RA+ positively selected. The sequence came from a woman in her 30s in good health. The chain combines TRBV7-2 with TRBJ2-1; D possibly uses TRBD1 or TRBD2 (5 bases each). The CDR3 DNA is TGTGCCAGCAGCGATGGGGGACCTCACAATGAGCAGTTCTTC. Its protein product is CASSDGGPHNEQFF.